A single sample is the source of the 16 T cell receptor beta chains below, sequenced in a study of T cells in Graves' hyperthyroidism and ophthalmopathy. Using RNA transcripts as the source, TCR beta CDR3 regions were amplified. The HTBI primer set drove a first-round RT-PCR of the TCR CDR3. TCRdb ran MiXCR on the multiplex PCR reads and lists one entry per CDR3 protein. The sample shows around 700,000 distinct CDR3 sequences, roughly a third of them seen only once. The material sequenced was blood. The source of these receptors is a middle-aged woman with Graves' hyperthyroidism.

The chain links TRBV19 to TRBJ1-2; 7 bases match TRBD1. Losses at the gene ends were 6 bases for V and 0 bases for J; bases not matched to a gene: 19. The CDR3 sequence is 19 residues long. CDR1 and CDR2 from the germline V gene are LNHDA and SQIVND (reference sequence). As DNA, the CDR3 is TGTGCCAGTAGCCAAAGATTTCGGACAGGTCGGGCAGCTAACTATGGCTACACCTTC. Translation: CASSQRFRTGRAANYGYTF.

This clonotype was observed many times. CDR3 residues: CSVVRVPEAFF. The CDR3 coding sequence is TGCAGCGTGGTCAGGGTTCCTGAAGCTTTCTTT. The genes are TRBV29-1 and TRBJ1-1; D might be TRBD1 (5 bases). Germline V lookup: CDR1 SQVTM, CDR2 ANQGSEA. There are 11 residues in the CDR3. The V end was cut by 6 bases, the J end by 6 bases, with 11 bases between.

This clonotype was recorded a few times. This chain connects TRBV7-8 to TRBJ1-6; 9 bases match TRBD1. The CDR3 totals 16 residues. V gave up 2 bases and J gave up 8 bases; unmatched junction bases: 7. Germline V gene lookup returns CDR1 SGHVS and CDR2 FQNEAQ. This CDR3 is CASSLSFGQGHSPLHF. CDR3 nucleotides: TGTGCCAGCAGCTTATCATTTGGACAGGGGCATTCACCCCTCCACTTT.

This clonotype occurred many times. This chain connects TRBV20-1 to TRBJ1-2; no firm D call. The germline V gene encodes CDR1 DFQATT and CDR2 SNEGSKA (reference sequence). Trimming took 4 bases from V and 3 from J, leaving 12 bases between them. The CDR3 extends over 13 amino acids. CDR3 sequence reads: CSAKVDYYYGYTF. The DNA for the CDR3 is TGCAGTGCTAAGGTGGATTACTACTATGGCTACACCTTC.

The CDR3 loop is CASSLGVSGEQYF. DNA for the CDR3: TGTGCCAGCAGCTTAGGGGTTTCCGGGGAGCAGTACTTC. This chain connects TRBV7-8 to TRBJ2-7; no definite D call. The germline V gene encodes CDR1 SGHVS and CDR2 FQNEAQ. This CDR3 region has 13 residues. V shed 1 base and J shed 7 bases, with 11 bases lying between them.

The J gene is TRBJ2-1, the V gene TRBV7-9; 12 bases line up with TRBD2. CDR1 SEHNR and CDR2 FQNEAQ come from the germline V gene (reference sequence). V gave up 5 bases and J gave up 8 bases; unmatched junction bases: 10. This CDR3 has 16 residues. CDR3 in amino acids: CASSQMTSGSVDEQFF. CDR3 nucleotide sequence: TGTGCCAGCAGCCAAATGACTAGCGGGAGCGTAGATGAGCAGTTCTTC.

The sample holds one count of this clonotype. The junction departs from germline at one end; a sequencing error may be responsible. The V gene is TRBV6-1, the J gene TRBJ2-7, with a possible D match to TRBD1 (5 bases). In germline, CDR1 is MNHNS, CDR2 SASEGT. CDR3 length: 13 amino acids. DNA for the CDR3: TGTGCCATCAGTGATACAGGCACCTACGGACAGTACTTC. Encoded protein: CAISDTGTYGQYF.

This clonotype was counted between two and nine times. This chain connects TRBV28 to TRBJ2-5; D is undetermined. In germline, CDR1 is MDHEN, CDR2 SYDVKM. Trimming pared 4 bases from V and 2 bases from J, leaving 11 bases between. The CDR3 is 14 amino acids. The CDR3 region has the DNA TGTGCCAGCAGTTCTGGCGCCTTACAAGAGACCCAGTACTTC. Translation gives CASSSGALQETQYF.

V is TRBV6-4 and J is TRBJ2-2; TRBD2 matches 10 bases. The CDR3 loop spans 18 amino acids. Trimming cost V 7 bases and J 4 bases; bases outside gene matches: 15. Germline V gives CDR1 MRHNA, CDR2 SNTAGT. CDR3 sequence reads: CASNPPPIAGGLTGELFF. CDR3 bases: TGTGCCAGCAACCCCCCCCCCATAGCGGGAGGACTCACCGGGGAGCTGTTTTTT.

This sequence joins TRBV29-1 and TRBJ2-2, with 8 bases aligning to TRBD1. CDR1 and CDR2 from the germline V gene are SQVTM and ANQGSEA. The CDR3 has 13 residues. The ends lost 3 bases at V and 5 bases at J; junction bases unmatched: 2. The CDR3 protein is CSVETGETGELFF. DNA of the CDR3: TGCAGCGTTGAGACAGGGGAGACCGGGGAGCTGTTTTTT.

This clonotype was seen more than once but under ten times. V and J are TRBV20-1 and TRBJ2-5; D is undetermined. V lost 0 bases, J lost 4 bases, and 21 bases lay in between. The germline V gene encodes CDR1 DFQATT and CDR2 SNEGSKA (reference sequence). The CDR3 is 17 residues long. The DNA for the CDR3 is TGCAGTGCTAGAGATTTTGGAGCCCCTGAACGGAGAGAGACCCAGTACTTC. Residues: CSARDFGAPERRETQYF.

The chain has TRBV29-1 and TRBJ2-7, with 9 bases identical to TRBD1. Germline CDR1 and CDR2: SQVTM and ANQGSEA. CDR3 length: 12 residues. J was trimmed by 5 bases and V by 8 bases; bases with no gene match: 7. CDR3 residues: CSPGTGIDEQYF. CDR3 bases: TGCAGCCCCGGGACAGGGATCGACGAGCAGTACTTC.

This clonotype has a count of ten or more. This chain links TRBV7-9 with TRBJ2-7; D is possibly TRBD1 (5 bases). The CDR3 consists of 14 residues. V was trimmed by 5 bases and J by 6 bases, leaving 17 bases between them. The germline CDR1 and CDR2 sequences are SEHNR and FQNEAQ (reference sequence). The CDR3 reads CASSTGSGASEQYF. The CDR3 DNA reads TGTGCCAGCAGCACCGGGTCTGGGGCCTCCGAGCAGTACTTC.

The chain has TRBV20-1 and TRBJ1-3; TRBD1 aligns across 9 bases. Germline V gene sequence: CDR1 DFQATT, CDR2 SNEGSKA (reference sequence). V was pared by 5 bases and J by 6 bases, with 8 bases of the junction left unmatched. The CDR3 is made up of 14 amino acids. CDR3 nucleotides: TGCAGTGCTCCCGGGACAGGGCTTGAAAACACCATATATTTT. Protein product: CSAPGTGLENTIYF.

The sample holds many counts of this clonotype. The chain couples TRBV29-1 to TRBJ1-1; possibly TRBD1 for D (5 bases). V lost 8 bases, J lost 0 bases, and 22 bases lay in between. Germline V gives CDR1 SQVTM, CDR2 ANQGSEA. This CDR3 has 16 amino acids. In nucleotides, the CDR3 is TGCAGCTCGACGGGGGGACGGACTACGATGAACACTGAAGCTTTCTTT. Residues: CSSTGGRTTMNTEAFF.

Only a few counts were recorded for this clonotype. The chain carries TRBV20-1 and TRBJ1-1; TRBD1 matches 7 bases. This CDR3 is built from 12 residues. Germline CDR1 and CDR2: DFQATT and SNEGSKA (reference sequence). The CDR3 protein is CRGGGRGTEAFF. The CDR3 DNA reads TGCAGGGGGGGAGGCAGGGGGACTGAAGCTTTCTTT.